Listed below are T cell receptor beta chains from one sample, sequenced in a study. One entry per CDR3 protein, called by TCRdb with MiXCR from the 5' RACE reads. The sample records fewer than 8,500 distinct CDR3 sequences, 59% being singletons. The material sequenced was tumor-infiltrating memory CD4+ T cells sorted from the breast tumor. These TCRs come from a female donor with breast cancer. CDR3s include the opening cysteine and the closing phenylalanine or tryptophan. D genes are given only for firm matches. Size values are once, few and many counts, or a class for expanded clones, and some rows have none.

j_call,v_call,d_call,clone_size,cdr3_nt,cdr3_aa
TRBJ2-3,TRBV11-3,-,-,TGTGCCAGTAGCTTAGTACAGGGAAATTTAGTGGATACGCAGTATTTT,CASSLVQGNLVDTQYF
TRBJ1-2,TRBV12-3/TRBV12-4,-,-,TGTGCCAGCAGTTTAGATCGGCTAGGGGGGTACACCTTC,CASSLDRLGGYTF
TRBJ2-3,TRBV5-1,-,-,TGCGCCAGCAGCTTTGACTACAGACCAGCGCAGTATTTT,CASSFDYRPAQYF
TRBJ2-1,TRBV29-1,-,-,TGCAGCGTTGAGGGACTTACTCATGAGCAGTTCTTC,CSVEGLTHEQFF
TRBJ2-7,TRBV29-1,TRBD1,-,TGCAGCGTTCAGGGGGATAACTACGAGCAGTACTTC,CSVQGDNYEQYF
TRBJ2-5,TRBV5-5,-,-,TGCGCCAGCAGCTTGGGGCGGGGGCAACTTCAAGAGACCCAGTACTTC,CASSLGRGQLQETQYF
TRBJ2-5,TRBV7-3,-,-,TGTGCCAGCAGCTTGGGGGGCCTTCGGGAGACCCAGTACTTC,CASSLGGLRETQYF
TRBJ2-3,TRBV20-1,TRBD2,-,TGCAGTGCCCCTCTAGGCGCGGGAGGGCCATCGGATACGCAGTATTTT,CSAPLGAGGPSDTQYF
TRBJ2-5,TRBV29-1,-,-,TGCAGCGTTGAGGGAGGAGAGGCCGTAACCCAGTACTTC,CSVEGGEAVTQYF
TRBJ2-5,TRBV12-3/TRBV12-4,TRBD2,-,TGTGCCAGCAGCCCTCTTAGCGGGGAGACCCAGTACTTC,CASSPLSGETQYF
TRBJ2-7,TRBV6-5,-,-,TGTGCCAGCAGTTACGGGGTAGCGGATCTAACCTACGAGCAGTACTTC,CASSYGVADLTYEQYF
TRBJ1-4,TRBV18,-,-,TGTGCCAGCTCTGTAGCTGAAAAACTGTTTTTT,CASSVAEKLFF
TRBJ2-1,TRBV20-1,-,-,TGCAGTGCTAGAGGCCGGCAGGGGGCTGTGGGAGCGGGAGTCTACAATGAGCAGTTCTTC,CSARGRQGAVGAGVYNEQFF
TRBJ1-2,TRBV5-1,-,few,TGCGCCAGCAGCTTGGAGCCGGGGGCGGACTATGGCTACACCTTC,CASSLEPGADYGYTF
TRBJ2-7,TRBV20-1,-,-,TGCAGTGCTAGAAAACCACCGGGCGCCTACGAGCAGTACTTC,CSARKPPGAYEQYF
TRBJ2-5,TRBV20-1,-,once,TGCAGTACAATGGACGACGCCCAAGAGACCCAGTACTTC,CSTMDDAQETQYF
TRBJ2-5,TRBV5-1,-,-,TGCGCCAGCAGCTTGGGTAGCGGACAAGAGACCCAGTACTTC,CASSLGSGQETQYF
TRBJ1-1,TRBV12-3/TRBV12-4,TRBD1,-,TGTGCCAGCAGCACTACAGGGGACACTGAAGCTTTCTTT,CASSTTGDTEAFF
TRBJ1-1,TRBV20-1,-,once,TGCAGTGCCCCGGGACAGAACACTGAAGCTTTCTTT,CSAPGQNTEAFF
TRBJ2-5,TRBV5-6,-,few,TGTGCCAGCAGCTTGCAGGGCCACCAAGAGACCCAGTACTTC,CASSLQGHQETQYF
TRBJ2-3,TRBV7-8,TRBD1,-,TGTGCCAGCAGCTTAAGGACAGGGGGCACAGATACGCAGTATTTT,CASSLRTGGTDTQYF
TRBJ2-7,TRBV11-3,-,few,TGTGCCAGCAGCACCCGACAAGAGCAGTACTTC,CASSTRQEQYF
TRBJ1-1,TRBV12-3/TRBV12-4,TRBD1,-,TGTGCCGGCAGTAAAGGACAGGGACGGAACACTGAAGCTTTCTTT,CAGSKGQGRNTEAFF
TRBJ1-5,TRBV9,TRBD1,-,TGCGCCAGCAGCGCCGGACAGGGAGGTCAGCCCCAGCATTTT,CASSAGQGGQPQHF
TRBJ1-5,TRBV6-1,TRBD1,-,TGTGCCAGCAGAAGAGACAGGGGGCCTACGAATAGCAATCAGCCCCAGCATTTT,CASRRDRGPTNSNQPQHF
TRBJ1-4,TRBV5-5,-,large,TGTGCCAGCAGCTTTTCCGGGAATGAAAAACTGTTTTTT,CASSFSGNEKLFF
TRBJ2-5,TRBV7-6,-,few,TGTGCCAGCAGCAACAGCCCGAAGACCCAGTACTTC,CASSNSPKTQYF
TRBJ2-5,TRBV6-5,-,-,TGTGCCAGCAGTCGAAAACCCGGACAAGGCGAGACCCAGTACTTC,CASSRKPGQGETQYF
TRBJ2-7,TRBV7-9,-,-,TGTGCCAGCAGCTTATCTGTGGATGTGCGCGAGCAGTACTTC,CASSLSVDVREQYF
TRBJ1-1,TRBV7-6,-,-,TGTGCCAGCAGCCCCTACGAGGTTAGGAACACTGAAGCTTTCTTT,CASSPYEVRNTEAFF
TRBJ2-7,TRBV20-1,-,few,TGCAGTGCTAGTTCGCCTTACGAGCAGTACTTC,CSASSPYEQYF
TRBJ2-1,TRBV5-1,-,-,TGCGCCAGCAGCCTCAACGCGGCAAAAGGTGAGCAGTTCTTC,CASSLNAAKGEQFF
TRBJ2-3,TRBV5-1,-,-,TGCGCCAGCAGCCAAGACGGACGTACGCAGTATTTT,CASSQDGRTQYF
TRBJ2-3,TRBV5-1,-,few,TGCGCCAGCAGCAGCACAGATACGCAGTATTTT,CASSSTDTQYF
TRBJ2-3,TRBV7-3,-,once,TGTGCCAGCAGCTTAGGTGCTAGGGGGGCAGATACGCAGTATTTT,CASSLGARGADTQYF
TRBJ2-1,TRBV6-6,TRBD2,-,TGTGCCAGCAGTTACGGGTGGTCGAGGCTAGCGGGAGCATACAATGAGCAGTTCTTC,CASSYGWSRLAGAYNEQFF
TRBJ2-7,TRBV7-2,TRBD2,-,TGTGCCAGCAGCTTAGCGGGGCTAGCGGGAGTATACTACGAGCAGTACTTC,CASSLAGLAGVYYEQYF
TRBJ1-1,TRBV18,-,-,TGTGCCAGCTCACCACCGTTGAACACTGAAGCTTTCTTT,CASSPPLNTEAFF
TRBJ2-3,TRBV7-3,-,few,TGTGCCAGCAGCTCCCCTAACACAGATACGCAGTATTTT,CASSSPNTDTQYF
TRBJ1-5,TRBV7-9,-,-,TGTGCCAGCAGCTTACGGGTCAATCAGCCCCAGCATTTT,CASSLRVNQPQHF
TRBJ1-1,TRBV7-9,-,few,TGTGCCAGCAGCACCAGGGGAGGGAACACTGAAGCTTTCTTT,CASSTRGGNTEAFF
TRBJ1-5,TRBV6-6,-,-,TGTGCCAGCAGCTTCGGGGGACACATATATCAGCCCCAGCATTTT,CASSFGGHIYQPQHF
TRBJ2-1,TRBV5-1,-,-,TGCGCCAGCAGCTTGGTTGCGGGTTACAATGAGCAGTTCTTC,CASSLVAGYNEQFF
TRBJ1-1,TRBV12-3/TRBV12-4,TRBD1,-,TGTGCCAGCAGTCCTACCTTAGCAGGGGGCCCTGAAGCTTTCTTT,CASSPTLAGGPEAFF
TRBJ1-1,TRBV6-6,-,-,TGTGCCAGCAGACCCGGACAGTCGAACACTGAAGCTTTCTTT,CASRPGQSNTEAFF
TRBJ1-2,TRBV27,TRBD1,-,TGTGCCAGTAAGACACAGGGGGGTGGCTACACCTTC,CASKTQGGGYTF
TRBJ1-1,TRBV19,TRBD1,-,TGTGCCAGTAACACGTGGGACAGACCAAACACTGAAGCTTTCTTT,CASNTWDRPNTEAFF
TRBJ2-2,TRBV7-2,TRBD1,-,TGTGCCAGCAGCTCTCGGGACAGTTCCACCGGGGAGCTGTTTTTT,CASSSRDSSTGELFF
TRBJ2-7,TRBV20-1,TRBD2,-,TGCAGTGTCACTAGCGGGAGTTTCTCCTACGAGCAGTACTTC,CSVTSGSFSYEQYF